The 9 T cell receptor beta chains in this list originate from one sample, sequenced in a study of blood T cell repertoires in COVID-19. Repertoires were generated with immunoSEQ multiplex PCR, while TCRdb's copy carries only in-frame clones and drops some. The sample yields some 670,000 clones, 80% to 90% seen once. The sequenced material came from peripheral blood. Receptors originate from a woman aged 18-35 years with acute or convalescent COVID-19.

The genes are TRBV9 and TRBJ1-2, with unresolved D. The V end lost 0 bases, the J end lost 2 bases, and 8 bases lay between the germline ends. This CDR3 comprises 14 residues. Germline CDR1 SGDLS, CDR2 YYNGEE. CDR3 sequence (DNA): TGTGCCAGCAGCGTAGGAACAGACAACTATGGCTACACCTTC. Translated: CASSVGTDNYGYTF.

The chain is built from TRBV19 and TRBJ2-7; D uncertain. CDR1 LNHDA and CDR2 SQIVND come from the germline V gene (reference sequence). V was trimmed by 4 bases and J by 5 bases, leaving 12 bases between them. This CDR3 region has 13 residues. CDR3 sequence reads: CASSTATWDEQYF. The CDR3 nucleotides are TGTGCCAGTAGTACCGCGACTTGGGACGAGCAGTACTTC.

This clone was seen once. The chain links TRBV11-2 to TRBJ2-3; 12 bases line up with TRBD2. The germline CDR1 and CDR2 sequences are SGHAT and FQNNGV. This CDR3 has 15 amino acids. V lost 6 bases to trimming and J lost 6 bases; unmatched junction nucleotides: 7. CDR3: CASRPLAGGRDTQYF. CDR3 DNA sequence: TGTGCCAGCAGACCTCTAGCGGGGGGGAGGGATACGCAGTATTTT.

The genes are TRBV2 and TRBJ1-6, with 7 bases matching TRBD1. The CDR3 spans 15 residues. The germline V gene has CDR1 SNHLY and CDR2 FYNNEI. Germline trimming cut 3 bases from V and 7 bases from J; bases unmatched to any gene: 6. DNA of the CDR3: TGTGCCAGCAGTGATTGGGAACAGGGGAATTCACCCCTCCACTTT. Its translation: CASSDWEQGNSPLHF.

This clone came up once. The genes are TRBV24-1 and TRBJ2-3, with TRBD2 matching 11 bases. V lost 2 bases and J lost 5; bases outside the gene matches: 11. This CDR3 region has 18 residues. Per the germline V gene, CDR1 is KGHDR and CDR2 is SFDVKD. The CDR3 reads CATSDSIPSGGRKDTQYF. The DNA of the CDR3 is TGTGCCACCAGTGATTCGATCCCTAGCGGGGGGCGAAAAGATACGCAGTATTTT.

This chain uses TRBV18 with TRBJ1-6, with D unclear. V was pared by 0 bases and J by 10 bases, with 7 bases between. Germline CDR1 and CDR2: KGHSH and LQKENI. The CDR3 runs 13 residues. CDR3 nucleotides: TGTGCCAGCTCACCACCGAGAGGGTCACCCCTCCACTTT. This translates into CASSPPRGSPLHF.

The chain uses TRBV10-3 and TRBJ1-5; perhaps TRBD1 as D (5 bases). Germline V lookup: CDR1 ENHRY, CDR2 SYGVKD. V was shortened by 2 bases and J by 0 bases, with 17 bases between the two germline ends. This CDR3 comprises 18 residues. The CDR3 nucleotides read TGTGCCATCAGTGAGCCAGGGAAGGGAAAGAATAGCAATCAGCCCCAGCATTTT. Protein: CAISEPGKGKNSNQPQHF.

This clone was observed once. The chain joins TRBV20-1 to TRBJ2-1, with D tentatively TRBD1 (6 bases). This CDR3 is 11 amino acids long. Germline CDR1 is DFQATT and CDR2 is SNEGSKA (reference sequence). V dropped 6 bases and J dropped 7 bases, with 10 bases sitting between them. The CDR3 loop reads CSAPRGNEQFF. In nucleotides, the CDR3 is TGCAGTGCCCCCAGGGGTAATGAGCAGTTCTTC.

The V and J genes are TRBV28 and TRBJ1-1, with TRBD1 as a possible D gene (6 bases). V shed 3 bases and J shed 4 bases, with 18 bases lying between them. CDR3 length: 16 residues. The germline CDR1 and CDR2 sequences are MDHEN and SYDVKM. This chain's CDR3 is CASSLIPRGEGTEAFF. As DNA, the CDR3 is TGTGCCAGCAGTTTGATACCCAGGGGCGAGGGCACTGAAGCTTTCTTT.